These 20 T cell receptor beta chains were sequenced from one sample in a study of blood T cells in healthy people across ages. PCR was performed a second time for roughly 6 to 12 cycles using a sample-barcoded 5' primer and a J-beta primer mix. TCRdb re-derived calls from the 5' RACE reads in MiXCR, one entry per CDR3 protein. The table has 1.5 million to 1.9 million distinct CDR3 sequences, about 45% seen once. Sequencing used blood. The receptors here all came from a woman aged 18-29 years in good health.

This chain joins TRBV12-3 or TRBV12-4 and TRBJ2-3; D may be TRBD2 (6 bases). Trimming shortened V by 5 bases and J by 0 bases, and 24 bases separated the two germline ends. This CDR3 region has 19 residues. This CDR3 is CASSQVGDFGRGSTDTQYF. The DNA of the CDR3 is TGTGCCAGCAGTCAAGTAGGGGATTTTGGGCGGGGAAGCACAGATACGCAGTATTTT.

The chain combines TRBV5-1 with TRBJ1-5, with D perhaps TRBD1 (6 bases). Between the trimmed V and J ends, which lost 0 bases and 8 bases, there was a span of 18 bases. The germline V gene encodes CDR1 SGHRS and CDR2 YFSETQ. The CDR3 consists of 16 residues. CDR3 DNA: TGCGCCAGCAGCTTGGAGGCGAACAGGGAGTTGGAGCCCCAGCATTTT. Its protein is CASSLEANRELEPQHF.

This clonotype has only a few counts. This rearrangement joins TRBV5-6 to TRBJ1-5, with a tentative D call TRBD1 (6 bases). The CDR3 covers 18 residues. Germline V gene data show CDR1 as SGHDT and CDR2 as YYEEEE. Trimming removed 0 bases from V and 0 bases from J, with 16 bases in between. The CDR3 region has the DNA TGTGCCAGCAGCTTGGCGTCAGGGAGGGGGTATAGCAATCAGCCCCAGCATTTT. Translating gives CASSLASGRGYSNQPQHF. Drawing the rest from reference TRBV5-6 and TRBJ1-5, the complete variable domain is DAGVTQSPTHLIKTRGQQVTLRCSPKSGHDTVSWYQQALGQGPQFIFQYYEEEERQRGNFPDRFSGHQFPNYSSELNVNALLLGDSALYLCASSLASGRGYSNQPQHFGDGTRLSIL.

This clonotype was seen a handful of times. Sequence at one end of the junction differs from germline and may be a read error. The chain has TRBV5-4 and TRBJ2-5; D might be TRBD2 (6 bases). The CDR3 sequence is 15 residues long. CDR1 is SGHNT, CDR2 YYREEE, per germline (reference sequence). CDR3 bases: TGTGCAAGCAGGCCGAGACTAGTGGCCCAAGAGACCCAGTACTTC. This codes for CASRPRLVAQETQYF.

This clonotype has just a few counts. The V gene is TRBV7-2, the J gene TRBJ1-6; a weak D match, TRBD1 (6 bases). This CDR3 contains 15 residues. Germline V gene sequence: CDR1 SGHTA, CDR2 FQGNSA. With 5 bases removed from V and 7 bases from J, the gap between germline ends came to 15 bases. CDR3 sequence: CASSNNREGNSPLHF. The CDR3 DNA reads TGTGCCAGCAGCAATAACAGGGAGGGGAATTCACCCCTCCACTTT.

This clonotype was picked up many times. At one of its ends the junction is not consistent with the germline gene, which may arise from a read error. This rearrangement joins TRBV12-3 or TRBV12-4 to TRBJ2-1; D ambiguous. The CDR3 contains 12 residues. DNA of the CDR3: TGCGCCAGCAGCTTACTCTACAATGAGCAGTTCTTC. It translates to CASSLLYNEQFF.

CDR3 in amino acids: CSARVTAGQNYGYTF. Here the CDR3 DNA reads TGCAGTGCTAGAGTCACGGCAGGACAGAACTATGGCTACACCTTC. The chain has TRBV20-1 and TRBJ1-2; possible D gene TRBD1, 6 bases. This CDR3 has 15 residues. The germline V and J ends were trimmed by 1 base and 2 bases, with 14 bases remaining between them. The germline V gene encodes CDR1 DFQATT and CDR2 SNEGSKA (reference sequence).

The CDR3 DNA sequence: TGCAGCGCCAAGGGTATCTTCACAGATACGCAGTATTTT. As protein: CSAKGIFTDTQYF. The chain employs TRBV29-1 and TRBJ2-3; D is undetermined. Germline V gives CDR1 SQVTM, CDR2 ANQGSEA. V dropped 7 bases and J dropped 2 bases, with 13 bases sitting between them. The CDR3 extends over 13 amino acids.

This clonotype was detected once. Mismatch with germline at one junction end may stem from a read error. J is TRBJ1-4 and V is TRBV6-5; D might be TRBD1 (5 bases). Germline values: CDR1 MNHEY, CDR2 SVGAGI. There are 15 residues in the CDR3. In DNA form, the CDR3 reads TGTGCCAACAGTCCCCACCAGGGAGCTAATGAAAAACTGTTTTTT. Translated: CANSPHQGANEKLFF.

The genes are TRBV20-1 and TRBJ2-1, with D perhaps TRBD1 or TRBD2 (5 bases each). The germline V gene encodes CDR1 DFQATT and CDR2 SNEGSKA (reference sequence). This CDR3 has 15 residues. V lost 2 bases and J lost 2, with 13 bases in between. The CDR3 loop is CSARFPGAAYNEQFF. The CDR3 DNA sequence: TGCAGTGCTAGATTCCCCGGGGCCGCCTACAATGAGCAGTTCTTC.

The V gene is TRBV20-1, the J gene TRBJ1-3; the D gene is possibly TRBD1 (5 bases). V was pared by 0 bases and J by 2 bases, with 11 bases between. The CDR3 extends over 15 amino acids. Germline values: CDR1 DFQATT, CDR2 SNEGSKA (reference sequence). CDR3 nucleotides: TGCAGTGCTAGAGATGGGGCAGTCCCTGGAAACACCATATATTTT. It specifies CSARDGAVPGNTIYF.

The chain carries TRBV29-1 and TRBJ1-2; D might be TRBD1 (5 bases). The CDR3 sequence is 13 residues long. V was clipped by 7 bases and J by 3 bases, with 15 bases between them. In germline, CDR1 is SQVTM, CDR2 ANQGSEA. The CDR3 spells CSAQRGVDYGYTF. CDR3 DNA: TGCAGCGCTCAACGGGGGGTTGACTATGGCTACACCTTC.

This rearrangement joins TRBV4-3 to TRBJ2-3; D is unclear. The V gene lost 1 base and the J gene lost 2 bases, with 10 bases spanning the gap. Per the germline V gene, CDR1 is LGHNA and CDR2 is YSLEER. The CDR3 length is 15 residues. The CDR3 nucleotides read TGCGCCAGCAGCCAAGTAGGGTCATCCACAGATACGCAGTATTTT. This encodes CASSQVGSSTDTQYF.

This chain connects TRBV7-2 to TRBJ2-7, with D possibly being TRBD2 (7 bases). CDR1 is SGHTA and CDR2 is FQGNSA in the germline V gene. The CDR3 covers 15 residues. V was cut by 6 bases and J by 2 bases, with 17 bases left in between. The CDR3 DNA is TGTGCCAGCAGTCTCGGGGGGCCTGTTCCCTACGAGCAGTACTTC. This gives the protein CASSLGGPVPYEQYF. The variable domain in full, with the rest retrieved from reference TRBV7-2 and TRBJ2-7, is GAGVSQSPSNKVTEKGKDVELRCDPISGHTALYWYRQSLGQGLEFLIYFQGNSAPDKSGLPSDRFSAERTGGSVSTLTIQRTQQEDSAVYLCASSLGGPVPYEQYFGPGTRLTVT.

J is TRBJ2-5 and V is TRBV7-8; D possibly corresponds to TRBD2 (5 bases). CDR1 is SGHVS, CDR2 FQNEAQ, per germline. The length of the CDR3 is 14 residues. With 1 base removed from V and 11 bases from J, the gap between germline ends came to 17 bases. The CDR3 region has the DNA TGTGCCAGCAGCTTAGAACGCCTAGCTCATGAGCAGTACTTC. This encodes CASSLERLAHEQYF.

The rearrangement links TRBV25-1 to TRBJ1-1; unclear D gene. CDR3 length: 16 amino acids. From germline, CDR1 is MGHDK and CDR2 SYGVNS. V was clipped by 4 bases and J by 0 bases, with 15 bases between them. CDR3 DNA: TGTGCCAGCAGTGGAGGGCGACATGTCATGAACACTGAAGCTTTCTTT. It codes for CASSGGRHVMNTEAFF.

J is TRBJ1-5 and V is TRBV27; 8 nucleotides match TRBD1. This CDR3 is built from 14 residues. The J segment lost 9 bases and the V segment lost 3 bases, leaving 7 bases of the junction unmatched. CDR1 and CDR2 (germline): MNHEY, SMNVEV (reference sequence). The chain's CDR3 is CASSFGQGIWPQHF. As DNA, the CDR3 is TGTGCCAGCAGTTTTGGACAGGGTATTTGGCCCCAGCATTTT.

This clonotype was detected a few times. CDR3: CASSPHLYYGTASSGNTIYF. CDR3 bases: TGCGCCAGCAGCCCACATCTATACTATGGGACGGCTAGCTCTGGAAACACCATATATTTT. The V and J genes are TRBV4-1 and TRBJ1-3; possible D gene TRBD1, 5 bases. Trimming shortened V by 4 bases and J by 0 bases, and 25 bases separated the two germline ends. The CDR3 extends over 20 amino acids. The germline V gene has CDR1 MGHRA and CDR2 YSYEKL.

The V call is TRBV5-1, the J call TRBJ2-2, with TRBD1 identical over 8 bases. The CDR3 contains 16 residues. In germline, CDR1 is SGHRS, CDR2 YFSETQ. V lost 2 bases and J lost 1; bases outside the gene matches: 4. The chain's CDR3 is CASSFAGTGNTGELFF. CDR3 coding DNA: TGCGCCAGCAGCTTCGCCGGGACAGGGAACACCGGGGAGCTGTTTTTT. The variable domain in full, completed from reference TRBV5-1 and TRBJ2-2, reads KAGVTQTPRYLIKTRGQQVTLSCSPISGHRSVSWYQQTPGQGLQFLFEYFSETQRNKGNFPGRFSGRQFSNSRSEMNVSTLELGDSALYLCASSFAGTGNTGELFFGEGSRLTVL.

Concerning this clonotype: One end of the junction is discordant with germline, which a read error may explain. V usage is TRBV6-2 or TRBV6-3 and J usage is TRBJ2-1; no reliable D call. The DNA end lines up better with TRBJ2-7; the J call may be wrong. The CDR3 runs to 13 residues. Germline V gene sequence: CDR1 MNHEY, CDR2 SVGEGT. The CDR3 spells CPSSYYVTDEQYF. The DNA for the CDR3 is TGTCCCAGCAGTTACTATGTCACCGATGAGCAGTACTTC.